This TCR beta chain derives from a study of blood T cells in healthy people across ages. Germline assignment: CDR1 SQVTM and CDR2 ANQGSEA. Trimming at V came to 3 bases and at J to 6 bases, leaving 9 bases not matched to a gene. The CDR3 spans 15 residues. Using a J-beta primer mix together with a sample-barcoded 5' primer, a second PCR was run for roughly 7 to 11 cycles. TCRdb used MiXCR to reprocess the 5' RACE reads, holding one entry per CDR3 protein. The sample has about 690,000 distinct CDR3 sequences, roughly two fifths seen once; the top ten hold roughly 30%. This clonotype was picked up many times.

The material sequenced was blood. This clonotype originated in a man older than 75 in good health. The rearrangement links TRBV29-1 to TRBJ2-7; 12 bases fit TRBD1. Here the CDR3 DNA reads TGCAGCGTTGATGTTGGGGGGACAGGGGGCCGCGAGCAGTACTTC. Its protein is CSVDVGGTGGREQYF.